This T cell receptor (beta chain) emerged from a study of shared clonotypes between healthy human individuals (dated by TCRdb to 2019 to 2021). At the level of the whole study: Two women and a few men aged 18 to 49 years were included in the cohort. To estimate repertoire size and how much clonotypes are shared between individuals, the study performed deep sequencing of blood TCR repertoires from roughly five healthy adults. To increase sequencing depth and limit assay-specific biases, different laboratories used diverse techniques to prepare libraries and sequence TCR repertoires. Per donor, leukapheresis produced somewhere between about 0.94 and 9 billion PBMCs.

The donors were healthy, HIV-negative adults with no recently reported acute infections or vaccinations. Only Caucasian adults living in Nashville, Tennessee, USA were represented among the donors. For unsorted samples, about 90 million PBMCs were counted and genomic DNA was extracted with the QIAamp DNA Blood Mini kit. After blood collection by leukapheresis, PBMCs were isolated using Ficoll-Histopaque density gradient centrifugation and then cryopreserved in the vapor phase of liquid nitrogen. Using the deep immunoSEQ assay, TCR CDR3 regions were amplified from genomic DNA by multiplex PCR. Extracted genomic DNA from each cell subset was spread evenly across all wells of several immunoSEQ 96-well plates, with each plate serving as a replicate. For unsorted PBMC, 250 to 300 ng of genomic DNA, equivalent to around 30,000 T cell genomes, went into each replicate PCR. Unsorted PBMC genomic DNA was sequenced across ten immunoSEQ deep assay plates. Purified libraries were quantified with a Qubit 3.0 fluorometer, sized on a Bioanalyzer 2100, and re-quantified with the KAPA Library Quantification kit. Every immunoSEQ 96-well plate was sequenced on a separate single-read 150-cycle Illumina NextSeq 550 flow cell. The original pipeline was this. Because the immunoSEQ output held only junctional sequences and lacked quality scores, the filtering could not match the filtering applied to full-length reads. To assign V/J genes and CDR3, sequences were annotated using PyIR, a Python wrapper for IgBLAST v1.9, with IMGT germline references. Reads were removed for weak V/J assignments (E-value above 1e-6), missing CDR3, stop codons, out-of-frame junctions, or ambiguous translated residues. V3J clonotypes were defined by identical inferred V gene, J gene, and CDR3 amino acid sequence. To compute the percentage overlap between repertoires, the number of shared unique clonotypes was divided by the size of the smaller repertoire. Repertoire richness was assessed with RTK rarefaction, the Chao1 estimator, and Recon v2.1 estimates of unobserved clonotypes. TCRdb carries this immuneACCESS record with in-frame sequences only. Its versions omit some clonotypes, under half of them owing to an unresolved V gene in the studies checked, with the rest unexplained. V, J and clone size are those of that table, while D and trimming were read from the DNA. The sample table contains about 490,000 clones; only one count was recorded for approximately 80% of them. 10% to 15% of the sample lies in the top ten.

On this clone itself: The antigen it recognizes is unknown. No base quality values were provided; no much bigger clone lies one nucleotide off.

Here is what the overall study found, with its caveats: The small number of donors limited the genetic and exposure-history diversity represented. Sampling was restricted to blood, and TCR repertoires in tissues likely differ from the TCR repertoires found in blood. Pairwise subsampling indicated that sequencing depth was expected to affect the degree of clonotype sharing among donors.

The TCR comes from a woman aged 40-49 years in good health. Some clones in this sample may be carry-over from other donors' samples. The sample was PBMCs.

The DNA sequence reads TGCGCCAGCAGCCCCGGGGGGTTTGGAAACACCATATATTTT. This encodes CASSPGGFGNTIYF. Recombination connected TRBV5-1 to TRBJ1-3; the D gene is possibly TRBD1, with 5 bases matching. From the cysteine up to the phenylalanine, the CDR3 has a length of 14 residues. The kept DNA is CDR3 alone, 42 bases in frame from the first base. For CDR1 and CDR2, the germline V gene lists SGHRS and YFSETQ. A distance of 11 bases separates the germline ends of V and J, which lose 4 bases and 3 bases respectively.